The sequence of this TCR beta chain was determined in a study of blood T cell repertoires in COVID-19. V lost 6 bases, J lost 1 base, and 5 bases stayed unmatched. The CDR3 has 14 amino acids. Germline loops: CDR1 SGDLS, CDR2 YYNGEE. Per the original methods: Nucleated cell number was recorded as an estimate derived from reference gene primer amplification. Data came from immunoSEQ multiplex PCR; TCRdb stores just in-frame clones and leaves some out. V and J calls and clone size are given by that table; D and trimming were obtained from the DNA. The sample records more than 400,000 clones, around 90% being singletons.

The sequenced sample consisted of PBMCs or T cells enriched from blood (not recorded which). The J gene is TRBJ1-1, the V gene TRBV9; TRBD1 matches at 8 bases. This receptor was identified in a man younger than 30 who had recovered from COVID-19. The CDR3 spells CASNKQGGNTEAFF. The CDR3 region has the DNA TGTGCCAGCAACAAACAGGGGGGGAACACTGAAGCTTTCTTT. Variable domain in full (rest from reference TRBV9 and TRBJ1-1): DSGVTQTPKHLITATGQRVTLRCSPRSGDLSVYWYQQSLDQGLQFLIQYYNGEERAKGNILERFSAQQFPDLHSELNLSSLELGDSALYFCASNKQGGNTEAFFGQGTRLTVV.